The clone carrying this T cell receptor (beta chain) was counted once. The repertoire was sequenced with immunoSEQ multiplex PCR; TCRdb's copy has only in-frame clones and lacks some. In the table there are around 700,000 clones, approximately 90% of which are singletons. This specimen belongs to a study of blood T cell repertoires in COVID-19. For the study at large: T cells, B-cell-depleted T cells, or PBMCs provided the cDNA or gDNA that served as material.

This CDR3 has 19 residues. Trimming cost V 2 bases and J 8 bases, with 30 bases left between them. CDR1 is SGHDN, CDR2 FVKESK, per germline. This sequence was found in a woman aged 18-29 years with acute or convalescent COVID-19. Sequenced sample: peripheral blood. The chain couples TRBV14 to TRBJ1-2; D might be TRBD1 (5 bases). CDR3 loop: CASSQLLGAAPGRVGGYTF. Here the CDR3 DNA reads TGTGCCAGCAGCCAACTCCTTGGGGCAGCCCCTGGACGTGTGGGAGGCTACACCTTC.